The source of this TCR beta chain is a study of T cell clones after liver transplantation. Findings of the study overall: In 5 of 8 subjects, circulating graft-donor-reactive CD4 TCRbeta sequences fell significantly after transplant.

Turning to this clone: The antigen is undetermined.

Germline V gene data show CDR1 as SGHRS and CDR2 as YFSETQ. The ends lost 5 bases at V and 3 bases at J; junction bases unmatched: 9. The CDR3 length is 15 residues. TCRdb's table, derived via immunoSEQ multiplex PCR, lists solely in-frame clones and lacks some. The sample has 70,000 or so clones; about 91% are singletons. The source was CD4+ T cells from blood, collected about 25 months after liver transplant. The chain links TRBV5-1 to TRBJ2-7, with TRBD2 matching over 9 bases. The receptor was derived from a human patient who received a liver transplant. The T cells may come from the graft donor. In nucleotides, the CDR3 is TGCGCCAGCAGTCAAATTAGCGGGAGCTACTACGAGCAGTACTTC. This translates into CASSQISGSYYEQYF.